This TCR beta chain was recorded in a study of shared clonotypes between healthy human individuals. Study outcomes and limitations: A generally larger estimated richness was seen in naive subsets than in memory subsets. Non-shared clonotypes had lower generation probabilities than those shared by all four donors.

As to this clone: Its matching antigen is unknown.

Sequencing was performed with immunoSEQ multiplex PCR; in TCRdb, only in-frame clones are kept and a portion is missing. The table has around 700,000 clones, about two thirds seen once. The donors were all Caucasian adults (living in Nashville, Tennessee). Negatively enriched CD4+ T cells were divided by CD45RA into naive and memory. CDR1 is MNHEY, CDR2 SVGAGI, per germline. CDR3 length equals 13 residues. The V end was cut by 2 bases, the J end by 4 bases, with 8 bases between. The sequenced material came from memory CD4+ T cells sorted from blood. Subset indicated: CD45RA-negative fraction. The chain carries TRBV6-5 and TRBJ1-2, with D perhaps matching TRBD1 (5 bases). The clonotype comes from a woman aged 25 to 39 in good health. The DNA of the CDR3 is TGTGCCAGCAGTTACGGGGACCGCTATGGCTACACCTTC. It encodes CASSYGDRYGYTF.